This TCR beta chain is drawn from a study of OX40 agonist ivuxolimab in advanced cancers. The data were produced by immunoSEQ multiplex PCR, yet TCRdb's version contains in-frame clones alone and is incomplete. The profile shows around 81,000 clones, about 81% of them singletons. The germline V gene has CDR1 SGHVS and CDR2 FQNEAQ. The CDR3 has 16 residues. Trimming shortened V by 2 bases and J by 0 bases, and 13 bases separated the two germline ends. Material: CD4+ or CD8+ T cells sorted from blood, obtained in a trial of the OX40 agonist ivuxolimab. The V gene is TRBV7-8, the J gene TRBJ1-1; D is unresolved. This TCR was sampled from an adult with an advanced solid tumor such as melanoma, head and neck, liver or kidney cancer. The CDR3 nucleotides read TGTGCCAGCAGCTTATCCTTCGGTGATATGAACACTGAAGCTTTCTTT. Protein sequence: CASSLSFGDMNTEAFF.